Presented here are 10 T cell receptor beta chains from one specimen sequenced in a study of CD8 T cells in Susac syndrome. Reverse transcription of roughly 0.5 to 1 ug RNA was carried out with random hexamers. Each CDR3 protein gets one entry after TCRdb re-called the immunoSEQ multiplex PCR reads with MiXCR. The sample lists approximately 150,000 distinct CDR3 sequences, 80% to 85% seen once, with around 0.51% in the top ten. Sequencing used CD8+ T cells from PBMCs. The receptors originated from a human donor with multiple sclerosis.

The rearrangement uses TRBV19 and TRBJ1-2, with D maybe TRBD1 (5 bases). V lost 3 bases and J 4 bases, leaving 15 bases between the germline ends. Germline V gene lookup returns CDR1 LNHDA and CDR2 SQIVND (reference sequence). This CDR3 comprises 15 residues. The CDR3 region has the DNA TGTGCCAGTAGTATCTCCATCAGGGCAGGCTATGGCTACACCTTC. It yields the protein CASSISIRAGYGYTF.

This chain links TRBV7-9 with TRBJ1-2; the D gene is possibly TRBD1 (5 bases). V dropped 8 bases and J dropped 10 bases, with 14 bases sitting between them. This CDR3 spans 11 amino acids. Per germline, CDR1 SEHNR and CDR2 FQNEAQ (reference sequence). The CDR3 region has the DNA TGTGCCAGCTTTGGACGAGGGGCCTACACCTTC. Translated: CASFGRGAYTF.

The chain couples TRBV29-1 to TRBJ2-1, with 14 bases fitting TRBD2. The germline V gene encodes CDR1 SQVTM and CDR2 ANQGSEA. V lost 2 bases to trimming and J lost 7 bases; unmatched junction nucleotides: 13. The CDR3 sequence is 18 residues long. CDR3 amino acids: CSVETIPGLAGVVNEQFF. CDR3 coding DNA: TGCAGCGTTGAAACGATCCCGGGACTAGCGGGAGTAGTAAATGAGCAGTTCTTC.

The chain links TRBV20-1 to TRBJ1-2; 8 nucleotides align to TRBD1. V trimming: 5 bases; J trimming: 4 bases; junction bases outside the gene matches: 9. CDR1 is DFQATT, CDR2 SNEGSKA, per germline (reference sequence). CDR3 length: 14 residues. In DNA, the CDR3 is TGCAGTGCTCACCCCTATACAGGGGGCTATGGCTACACCTTC. It specifies CSAHPYTGGYGYTF.

The V call is TRBV5-1, the J call TRBJ2-7; D remains ambiguous. V was clipped by 1 base and J by 3 bases, with 20 bases between them. This CDR3 is built from 17 residues. Germline V lookup: CDR1 SGHRS, CDR2 YFSETQ. DNA for the CDR3: TGCGCCAGCAGCTTGCGAATACCTCTGACGCGTCGCTACGAGCAGTACTTC. The encoded protein is CASSLRIPLTRRYEQYF.

The chain employs TRBV13 and TRBJ2-7; D is uncertain. This CDR3 region has 13 residues. Trimming left V 2 bases short and J 1 base short, with 6 bases between. Germline-derived CDR1 and CDR2 are PRHDT and FYEKMQ (reference sequence). In nucleotides, the CDR3 is TGTGCCAGCAGCTTACCAAATTCCTACGAGCAGTACTTC. Translated, it gives CASSLPNSYEQYF. Using reference TRBV13 and TRBJ2-7 for the parts outside the CDR3, the full variable domain is AAGVIQSPRHLIKEKRETATLKCYPIPRHDTVYWYQQGPGQDPQFLISFYEKMQSDKGSIPDRFSAQQFSDYHSELNMSSLELGDSALYFCASSLPNSYEQYFGPGTRLTVT.

The chain has TRBV7-6 and TRBJ1-4; TRBD1 is a possible D gene (5 bases). V was pared by 6 bases and J by 7 bases, with 18 bases between. The CDR3 sequence is 15 residues long. From germline, CDR1 is SGHVS and CDR2 FNYEAQ. The CDR3: CASSPGWGLGEKLFF. In nucleotides, the CDR3 is TGTGCCAGCAGTCCAGGGTGGGGATTGGGTGAAAAACTGTTTTTT.

The J gene is TRBJ2-1, the V gene TRBV7-8, with D uncertain. Germline CDR1 reads SGHVS; CDR2 reads FQNEAQ. The CDR3 length is 16 residues. V was cut by 5 bases and J by 1 base, with 15 bases left in between. The CDR3 nucleotides read TGTGCCAGCAGCCTAGGCCTTCTTGATTCCTACAATGAGCAGTTCTTC. Translation: CASSLGLLDSYNEQFF.

The V gene is TRBV4-1, the J gene TRBJ1-5; D is ambiguous. The CDR3 spans 14 residues. In germline, CDR1 is MGHRA, CDR2 YSYEKL. Trimming cost V 4 bases and J 1 base, with 8 bases left between them. In nucleotides, the CDR3 is TGCGCCAGCAGCCCGCTGAGGAGCAATCAGCCCCAGCATTTT. Translation: CASSPLRSNQPQHF.

The chain has TRBV20-1 and TRBJ2-2, with D possibly matching TRBD2 (6 bases). The CDR3 is made up of 14 amino acids. V was trimmed by 0 bases and J by 5 bases, leaving 10 bases between them. CDR1 DFQATT and CDR2 SNEGSKA come from the germline V gene (reference sequence). The chain's CDR3 is CSARDGGLTGELFF. For the CDR3, the DNA is TGCAGTGCTAGAGATGGAGGGTTAACCGGGGAGCTGTTTTTT.